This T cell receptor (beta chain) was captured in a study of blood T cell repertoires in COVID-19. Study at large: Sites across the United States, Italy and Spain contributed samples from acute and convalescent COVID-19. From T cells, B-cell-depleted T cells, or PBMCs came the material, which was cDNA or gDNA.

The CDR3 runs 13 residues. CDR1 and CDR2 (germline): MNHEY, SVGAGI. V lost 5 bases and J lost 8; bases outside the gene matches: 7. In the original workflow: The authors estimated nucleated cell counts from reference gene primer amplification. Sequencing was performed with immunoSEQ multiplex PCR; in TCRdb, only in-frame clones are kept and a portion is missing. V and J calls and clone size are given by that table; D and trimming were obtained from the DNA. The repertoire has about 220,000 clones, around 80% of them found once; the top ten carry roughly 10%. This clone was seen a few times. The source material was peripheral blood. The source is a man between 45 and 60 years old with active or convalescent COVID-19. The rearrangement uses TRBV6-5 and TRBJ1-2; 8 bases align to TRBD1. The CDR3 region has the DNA TGTGCCAGCAGTACCAGGACAGGGATCGGCTACACCTTC. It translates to CASSTRTGIGYTF.